The 15 T cell receptor beta chains given below trace back to one sample, sequenced in a study of CD8 T cells in ankylosing spondylitis. One entry per CDR3 protein, called by TCRdb with MiXCR from the 5' RACE reads. The sample has roughly 670,000 distinct CDR3 sequences; under 20% are singletons. Study outcomes and limitations: A TCR beta motif of several highly homologous variants seemed to mark ankylosing spondylitis blood.

Their specific antigens are unknown. The source material was blood, either unsorted or a sorted T cell fraction (not recorded which). These TCRs come from a male donor with ankylosing spondylitis.

This clonotype was seen a handful of times. The CDR3 reads CSVKVPGQGLVTEAFF. The CDR3 coding sequence is TGCAGCGTTAAAGTCCCGGGACAGGGTCTGGTCACTGAAGCTTTCTTT. V usage is TRBV29-1 and J usage is TRBJ1-1; 9 nucleotides line up with TRBD1. CDR3 length: 16 residues. V lost 5 bases to trimming and J lost 4 bases; unmatched junction nucleotides: 14. CDR1 and CDR2 from the germline V gene are SQVTM and ANQGSEA.

The J gene is TRBJ2-7, the V gene TRBV20-1; D gene ambiguous. V was clipped by 3 bases and J by 2 bases, with 14 bases between them. Germline V gene data show CDR1 as DFQATT and CDR2 as SNEGSKA (reference sequence). The CDR3 runs to 14 residues. CDR3 nucleotide sequence: TGCAGTGCTAGTCGGTTGGACCGAGCCTACGAGCAGTACTTC. This encodes CSASRLDRAYEQYF.

The rearrangement links TRBV18 to TRBJ1-3; D not certain. V lost 2 bases to trimming and J lost 7 bases, with 15 bases between them. Germline CDR1 KGHSH, CDR2 LQKENI. This CDR3 is 15 amino acids long. The CDR3 protein is CASSPVQKEWNTIYF. The CDR3 DNA sequence: TGTGCCAGCTCACCAGTACAGAAGGAATGGAACACCATATATTTT.

The rearrangement uses TRBV4-1 and TRBJ2-2; TRBD2 matches at 10 bases. The germline gives CDR1 MGHRA, CDR2 YSYEKL. The CDR3 has 17 residues. The trim removed 1 base at V and 4 bases at J, leaving 6 bases unmatched. The CDR3 nucleotides read TGCGCCAGCAGCCAAGCGTCCAGCGGGGGGGCCACCGGGGAGCTGTTTTTT. As protein: CASSQASSGGATGELFF.

The V call is TRBV27, the J call TRBJ2-1; TRBD2 matches at 9 bases. The germline V gene has CDR1 MNHEY and CDR2 SMNVEV (reference sequence). This CDR3 spans 16 amino acids. The J segment lost 0 bases and the V segment lost 6 bases, leaving 6 bases of the junction unmatched. CDR3 nucleotide sequence: TGTGCCAGCAGCCGTAGCGGGGGCGGCTCCTACAATGAGCAGTTCTTC. Translating it yields CASSRSGGGSYNEQFF.

This clonotype showed up just a few times. The chain combines TRBV10-3 with TRBJ1-5, with 10 positions matching TRBD1. The CDR3 spans 14 residues. The ends lost 4 bases at V and 5 bases at J; junction bases unmatched: 2. The germline CDR1 and CDR2 sequences are ENHRY and SYGVKD. In DNA form, the CDR3 reads TGTGCCATCAGTGCGACAGGGGGCTATCAGCCCCAGCATTTT. Translated, it gives CAISATGGYQPQHF.

The V call is TRBV4-2, the J call TRBJ2-7; 8 nucleotides agree with TRBD1. CDR1 is LGHNA, CDR2 YNFKEQ, per germline. V lost 3 bases, J lost 2 bases, and 12 bases stayed unmatched. This CDR3 has 17 amino acids. In nucleotides, the CDR3 is TGTGCCAGCAGCCAGAAAACAGGACAGGGAGCAACCTACGAGCAGTACTTC. Translating it yields CASSQKTGQGATYEQYF.

This clonotype appeared a few times. V usage is TRBV12-3 or TRBV12-4 and J usage is TRBJ2-5; 8 nucleotides align to TRBD1. Germline trimming cut 5 bases from V and 5 bases from J; bases unmatched to any gene: 7. The CDR3 totals 14 residues. This CDR3 is CASSPDRERETQYF. DNA of the CDR3: TGTGCCAGCAGTCCGGACAGGGAGCGGGAGACCCAGTACTTC.

In this sample, this clonotype turned up a few times. This chain links TRBV11-2 with TRBJ2-7, with a weak D call TRBD2 (5 bases). Trimming left V 5 bases short and J 5 bases short, with 10 bases between. CDR1 is SGHAT, CDR2 FQNNGV, per germline. The CDR3 is made up of 12 amino acids. The CDR3 nucleotides read TGTGCCAGCAGCGCCGGGAAGAACGAGCAGTACTTC. This sequence encodes CASSAGKNEQYF.

V usage is TRBV14 and J usage is TRBJ1-2, with a possible D match to TRBD1 (6 bases). The V end was cut by 0 bases, the J end by 8 bases, with 19 bases between. This CDR3 region has 16 residues. Germline V gene data show CDR1 as SGHDN and CDR2 as FVKESK. This CDR3 is CASSQDLRGQRLGYTF. Here the CDR3 DNA reads TGTGCCAGCAGCCAAGATCTCCGGGGGCAACGGCTGGGCTACACCTTC.

This chain links TRBV7-9 with TRBJ2-5; TRBD1 aligns across 8 bases. V lost 7 bases and J lost 4; bases outside the gene matches: 8. The CDR3 totals 14 residues. The germline V gene has CDR1 SEHNR and CDR2 FQNEAQ (reference sequence). The CDR3 spells CASTQGALGETQYF. Here the CDR3 DNA reads TGTGCCAGCACCCAGGGGGCGCTAGGAGAGACCCAGTACTTC.

Ten or more counts support this clonotype. The J gene is TRBJ2-5, the V gene TRBV18; 13 bases agree with TRBD2. This CDR3 comprises 15 residues. Trimming removed 5 bases from V and 5 bases from J; junction bases left unmatched: 5. Germline V CDR1 and CDR2: KGHSH, LQKENI. The CDR3 DNA is TGTGCCAGCTCAACCGGGACTAGCGGGGCTGAGACCCAGTACTTC. Its translation is CASSTGTSGAETQYF.

The chain joins TRBV9 to TRBJ1-2, with 12 bases aligning to TRBD1. J lost 2 bases, V lost 5 bases, and 10 bases had no gene match. Germline V gene data show CDR1 as SGDLS and CDR2 as YYNGEE. CDR3 length: 17 amino acids. CDR3: CASRSGTGGRLNYGYTF. DNA of the CDR3: TGTGCCAGCAGGAGTGGGACAGGGGGCCGCCTAAACTATGGCTACACCTTC.

This chain connects TRBV15 to TRBJ2-1; 8 bases align to TRBD2. The V gene's germline CDR1 is LNHNV and CDR2 YYDKDF (reference sequence). This CDR3 comprises 14 residues. V gave up 3 bases and J gave up 7 bases; unmatched junction bases: 5. This CDR3 is CATSRLAGFNEQFF. CDR3 nucleotide sequence: TGTGCCACCAGCAGGTTAGCGGGATTTAATGAGCAGTTCTTC.

There are many counts of this clonotype. The chain couples TRBV14 to TRBJ1-1; possible D gene TRBD1, 5 bases. The CDR3 length is 15 residues. Trimming removed 1 base at V and 7 bases at J, with 16 bases between. The germline CDR1 and CDR2 sequences are SGHDN and FVKESK. CDR3 DNA sequence: TGTGCCAGCAGCCAAGGATATAAAGGGGAGGATGAAGCTTTCTTT. This translates into CASSQGYKGEDEAFF. The full variable domain, completed using reference TRBV14 and TRBJ1-1, is EAGVTQFPSHSVIEKGQTVTLRCDPISGHDNLYWYRRVMGKEIKFLLHFVKESKQDESGMPNNRFLAERTGGTYSTLKVQPAELEDSGVYFCASSQGYKGEDEAFFGQGTRLTVV.